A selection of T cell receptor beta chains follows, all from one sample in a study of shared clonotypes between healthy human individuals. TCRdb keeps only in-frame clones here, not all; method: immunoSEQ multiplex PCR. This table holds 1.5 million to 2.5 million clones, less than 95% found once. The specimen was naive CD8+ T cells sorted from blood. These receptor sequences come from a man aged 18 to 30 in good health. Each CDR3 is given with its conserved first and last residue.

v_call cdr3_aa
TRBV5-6 CASSFFSDSRTDTQYF
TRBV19 CASSIGGGTKRNQPQHF
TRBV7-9 CASSLAGHANTGELFF
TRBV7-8 CASSPASGDSYEQYF
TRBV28 CASSSKPGRITNEKLFF
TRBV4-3 CASSQEGTGAEQDTQYF
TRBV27 CASSLFGTDYEQYF
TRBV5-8 CASSLGQGALQETQYF
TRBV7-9 CASSLSSGQETQYF
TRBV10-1 CASSDGSSYNEQFF
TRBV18 CASSPGTGGMNTEAFF
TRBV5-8 CASSSGTANTGELFF
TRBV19 CASSISAGEGDNEQFF
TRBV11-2 CASSLGVNEQFF
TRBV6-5 CASSYTPDSRAFF
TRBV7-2 CASRPGGALYTGELFF
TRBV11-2 CASSPPWGGAVDEQFF
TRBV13 CASSSGTTYEQYF
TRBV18 CASSQDRGSYEQYF
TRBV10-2 CASSTGVSYEQYF
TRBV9 CASSGVAGGHTYEQYF
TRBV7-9 CASSLFWDYLSDEQFF
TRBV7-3 CASSSEPGGGSPLHF
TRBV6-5 CASSYLFQGRSEAFF
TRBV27 CASSWTGTNTEAFF
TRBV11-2 CASRKTGSMSYEQYF
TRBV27 CASRGEQESYNSPLHF
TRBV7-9 CASRTGQRVEAFF
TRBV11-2 CASSLYRDYGYTF
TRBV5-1 CASSPLTGIWRGYTF
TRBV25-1 CASSDQPYEQYF
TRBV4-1 CASSQGLPTNEKLFF
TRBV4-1 CASSPDSSGANVLTF
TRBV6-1 CASSEARGDLSSYNEQFF
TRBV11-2 CASSFGQTYEQYF
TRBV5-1 CASSFGTGYHEQYF
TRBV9 CASSVDQDEQYF
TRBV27 CASSLSMDYEQYF
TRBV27 CASSPVGGHYGYTF
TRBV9 CASSPGDREVSQHF
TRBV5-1 CASSLAGESEAFF
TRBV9 CASSVVTDTQYF
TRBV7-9 CASSSGAASGSGEQYF
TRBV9 CASSATSGATYEQYF
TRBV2 CASSGGQVLYYEQYF
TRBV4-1 CASSQRLAGSYEQYF
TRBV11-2 CASSFAGETQYF
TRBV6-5 CASSYPGEWGYTF
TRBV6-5 CASSYGLAYSYEQYF
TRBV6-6 CASSVGRGDYEQYF
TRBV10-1 CASSDSVGQETQYF
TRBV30 CAWSFDRDRPNTGELFF
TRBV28 CASSFRFQDTQYF